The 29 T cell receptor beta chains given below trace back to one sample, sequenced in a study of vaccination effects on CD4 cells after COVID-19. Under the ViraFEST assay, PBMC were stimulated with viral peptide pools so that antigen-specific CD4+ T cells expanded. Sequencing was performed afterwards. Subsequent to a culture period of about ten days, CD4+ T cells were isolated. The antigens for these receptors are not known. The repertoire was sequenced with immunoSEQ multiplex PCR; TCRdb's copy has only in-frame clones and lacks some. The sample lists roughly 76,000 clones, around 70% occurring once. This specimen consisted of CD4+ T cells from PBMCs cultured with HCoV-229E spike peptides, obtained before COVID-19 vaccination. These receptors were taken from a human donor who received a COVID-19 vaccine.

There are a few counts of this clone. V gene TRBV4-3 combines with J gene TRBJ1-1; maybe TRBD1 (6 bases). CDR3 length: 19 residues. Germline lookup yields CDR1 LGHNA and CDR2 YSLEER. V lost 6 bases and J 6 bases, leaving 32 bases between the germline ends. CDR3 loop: CASSRTSIRGAMNRPEAFF. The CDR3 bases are TGCGCCAGCAGTCGAACAAGTATCCGGGGGGCCATGAATCGGCCTGAAGCTTTCTTT.

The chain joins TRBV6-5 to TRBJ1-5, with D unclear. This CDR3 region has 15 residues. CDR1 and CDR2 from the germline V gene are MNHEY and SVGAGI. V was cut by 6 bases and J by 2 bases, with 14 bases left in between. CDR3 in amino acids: CASRTEDLGNQPQHF. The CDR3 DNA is TGTGCCAGCAGGACGGAGGATTTAGGCAATCAGCCCCAGCATTTT.

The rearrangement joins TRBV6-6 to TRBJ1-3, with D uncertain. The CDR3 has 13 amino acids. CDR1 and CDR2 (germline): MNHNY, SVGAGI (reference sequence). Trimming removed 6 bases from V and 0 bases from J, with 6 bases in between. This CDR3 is CASSPASGNTIYF. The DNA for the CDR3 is TGTGCCAGCAGCCCGGCCTCTGGAAACACCATATATTTT.

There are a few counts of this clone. CDR3 sequence (DNA): TGTGCCAGCAGTGCGGACAGGCAATACGAGCAGTACGTC. This encodes CASSADRQYEQYV. This chain links TRBV2 with TRBJ2-7, with 7 bases lining up with TRBD1. Germline CDR1 SNHLY, CDR2 FYNNEI. The junction had 4 bases not matched to a gene; V was cut back by 4 bases and J by 4 bases. This CDR3 region has 13 residues.

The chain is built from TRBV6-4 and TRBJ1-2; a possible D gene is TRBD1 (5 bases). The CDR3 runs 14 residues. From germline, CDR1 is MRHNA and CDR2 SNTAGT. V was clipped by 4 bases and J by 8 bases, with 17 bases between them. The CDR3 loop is CASSAGAGSVGYTF. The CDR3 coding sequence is TGTGCCAGCAGTGCCGGGGCCGGGTCGGTGGGCTACACCTTC.

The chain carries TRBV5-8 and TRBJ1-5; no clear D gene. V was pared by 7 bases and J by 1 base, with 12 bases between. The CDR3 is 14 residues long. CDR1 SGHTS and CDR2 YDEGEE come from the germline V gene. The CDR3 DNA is TGTGCCAGCGTTACCATGAAAAGCAATCAGCCCCAGCATTTT. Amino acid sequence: CASVTMKSNQPQHF.

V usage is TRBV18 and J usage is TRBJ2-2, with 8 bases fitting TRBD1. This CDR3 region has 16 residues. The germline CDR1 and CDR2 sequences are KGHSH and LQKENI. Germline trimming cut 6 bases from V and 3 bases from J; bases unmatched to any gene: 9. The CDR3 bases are TGTGCCAGCTCGTGGACAGGGCGTAAAGACACCGGGGAGCTGTTTTTT. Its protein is CASSWTGRKDTGELFF.

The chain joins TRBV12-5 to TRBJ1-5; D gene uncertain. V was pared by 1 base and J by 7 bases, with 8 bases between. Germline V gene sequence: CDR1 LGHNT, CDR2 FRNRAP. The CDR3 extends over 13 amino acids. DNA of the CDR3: TGTGCTAGTGGTTTGGGGAGCGGGCAGCCCCAGCATTTT. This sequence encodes CASGLGSGQPQHF.

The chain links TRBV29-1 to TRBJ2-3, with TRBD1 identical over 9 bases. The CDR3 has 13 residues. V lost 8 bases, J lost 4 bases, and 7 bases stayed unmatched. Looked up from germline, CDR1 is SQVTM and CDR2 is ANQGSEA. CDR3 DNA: TGCAGCTACCGGGACAGGGTGTCAGATACGCAGTATTTT. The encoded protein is CSYRDRVSDTQYF.

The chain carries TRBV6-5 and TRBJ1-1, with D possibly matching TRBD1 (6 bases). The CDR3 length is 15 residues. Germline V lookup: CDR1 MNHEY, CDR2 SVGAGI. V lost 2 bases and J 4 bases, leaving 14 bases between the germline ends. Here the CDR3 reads CASSYRTQGGTEAFF. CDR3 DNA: TGTGCCAGCAGTTACCGGACCCAAGGGGGCACTGAAGCTTTCTTT.

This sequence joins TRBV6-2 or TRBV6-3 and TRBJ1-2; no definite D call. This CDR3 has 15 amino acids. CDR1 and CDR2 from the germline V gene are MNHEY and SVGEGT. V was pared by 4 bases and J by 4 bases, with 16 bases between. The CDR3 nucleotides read TGTGCCAGCAGTTCCAGGATCTCCGACCTCTATGGCTACACCTTC. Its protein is CASSSRISDLYGYTF.

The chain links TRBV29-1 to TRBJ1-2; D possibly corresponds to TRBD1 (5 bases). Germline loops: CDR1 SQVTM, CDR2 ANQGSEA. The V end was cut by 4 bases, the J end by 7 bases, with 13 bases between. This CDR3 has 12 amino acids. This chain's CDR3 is CSVGGGGGGYTF. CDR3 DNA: TGCAGCGTTGGTGGCGGGGGAGGTGGCTACACCTTC.

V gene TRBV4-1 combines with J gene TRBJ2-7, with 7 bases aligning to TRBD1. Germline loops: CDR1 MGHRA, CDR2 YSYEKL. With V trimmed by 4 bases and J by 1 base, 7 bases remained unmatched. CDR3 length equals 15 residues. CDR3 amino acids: CASSLTGAPSYEQYV. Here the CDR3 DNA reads TGCGCCAGCAGCCTTACAGGGGCTCCGTCCTACGAGCAGTACGTC.

The CDR3: CASSLVAGPSTDTQYF. The CDR3 nucleotides are TGCGCCAGCAGCTTGGTCGCGGGACCCAGCACAGATACGCAGTATTTT. The genes are TRBV5-1 and TRBJ2-3, with D maybe TRBD2 (6 bases). The CDR3 extends over 16 amino acids. V lost 0 bases, J lost 0 bases, and 11 bases lay in between. Germline values: CDR1 SGHRS, CDR2 YFSETQ. The whole variable domain, remainder taken from reference TRBV5-1 and TRBJ2-3, is KAGVTQTPRYLIKTRGQQVTLSCSPISGHRSVSWYQQTPGQGLQFLFEYFSETQRNKGNFPGRFSGRQFSNSRSEMNVSTLELGDSALYLCASSLVAGPSTDTQYFGPGTRLTVL.

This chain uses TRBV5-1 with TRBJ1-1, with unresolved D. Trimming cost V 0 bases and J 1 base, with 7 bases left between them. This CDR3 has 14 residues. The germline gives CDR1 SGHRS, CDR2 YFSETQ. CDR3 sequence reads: CASSLGVRNTEAFF. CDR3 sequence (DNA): TGCGCCAGCAGCTTGGGTGTGAGGAACACTGAAGCTTTCTTT.

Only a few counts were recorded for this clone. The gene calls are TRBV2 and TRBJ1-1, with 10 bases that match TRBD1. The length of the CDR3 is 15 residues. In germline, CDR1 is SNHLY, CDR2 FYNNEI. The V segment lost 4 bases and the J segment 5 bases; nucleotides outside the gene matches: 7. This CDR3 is CASSGDRGRETEAFF. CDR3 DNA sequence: TGTGCCAGCAGTGGGGACAGGGGAAGGGAGACTGAAGCTTTCTTT.

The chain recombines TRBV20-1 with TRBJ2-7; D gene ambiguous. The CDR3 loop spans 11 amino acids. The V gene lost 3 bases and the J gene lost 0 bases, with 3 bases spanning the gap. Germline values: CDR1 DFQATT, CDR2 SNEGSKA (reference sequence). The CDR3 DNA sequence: TGCAGTGCTAGGAGCTCCTACGAGCAGTACGTC. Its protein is CSARSSYEQYV.

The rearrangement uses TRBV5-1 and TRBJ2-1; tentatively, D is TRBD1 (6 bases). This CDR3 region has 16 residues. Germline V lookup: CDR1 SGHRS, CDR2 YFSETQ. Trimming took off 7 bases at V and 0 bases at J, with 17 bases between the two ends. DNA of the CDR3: TGCGCCAGCGCCCGGACAGTCCAAAGCTCCTACAATGAGCAGTTCTTC. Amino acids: CASARTVQSSYNEQFF.

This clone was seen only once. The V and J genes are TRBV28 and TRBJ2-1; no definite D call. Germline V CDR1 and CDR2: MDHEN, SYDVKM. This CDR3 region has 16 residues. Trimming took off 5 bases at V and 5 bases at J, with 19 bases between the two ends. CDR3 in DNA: TGTGCCAGCAGTCCCTATGAGGCGCAGCATCACAATGAGCAGTTCTTC. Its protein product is CASSPYEAQHHNEQFF.

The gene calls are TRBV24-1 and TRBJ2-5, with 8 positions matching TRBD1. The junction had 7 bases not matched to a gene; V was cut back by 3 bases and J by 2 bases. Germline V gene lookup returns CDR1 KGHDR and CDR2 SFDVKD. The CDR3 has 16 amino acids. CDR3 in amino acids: CATSDHRGLGQETQYF. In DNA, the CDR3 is TGTGCCACCAGTGATCACAGGGGGTTGGGGCAAGAGACCCAGTACTTC.

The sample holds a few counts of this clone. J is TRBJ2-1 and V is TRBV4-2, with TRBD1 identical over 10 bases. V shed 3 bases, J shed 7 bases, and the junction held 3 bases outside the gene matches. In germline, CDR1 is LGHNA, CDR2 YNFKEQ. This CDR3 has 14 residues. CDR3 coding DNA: TGTGCCAGCAGCCAGGGGGACAGGGGAAATGAGCAGTTCTTC. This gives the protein CASSQGDRGNEQFF.

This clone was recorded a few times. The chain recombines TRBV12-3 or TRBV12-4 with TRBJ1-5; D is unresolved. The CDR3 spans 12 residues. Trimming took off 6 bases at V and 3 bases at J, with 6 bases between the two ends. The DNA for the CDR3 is TGTGCCAGCAGCGCTTACAATCAGCCCCAGCATTTT. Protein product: CASSAYNQPQHF.

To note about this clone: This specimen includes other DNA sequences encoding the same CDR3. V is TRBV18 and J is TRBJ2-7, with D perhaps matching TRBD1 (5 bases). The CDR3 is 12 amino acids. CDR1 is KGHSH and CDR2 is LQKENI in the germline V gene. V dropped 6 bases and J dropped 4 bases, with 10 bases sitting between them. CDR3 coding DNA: TGTGCCAGCTCTCCTGACAGATACGAGCAGTACGTC. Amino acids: CASSPDRYEQYV.

This CDR3 reads CSASNGNTEAFF. Here the CDR3 DNA reads TGCAGTGCTAGTAACGGAAACACTGAAGCTTTCTTT. The chain links TRBV20-1 to TRBJ1-1; D remains ambiguous. CDR1 is DFQATT, CDR2 SNEGSKA, per germline (reference sequence). The CDR3 is 12 residues long. The V end was cut by 3 bases, the J end by 2 bases, with 7 bases between.

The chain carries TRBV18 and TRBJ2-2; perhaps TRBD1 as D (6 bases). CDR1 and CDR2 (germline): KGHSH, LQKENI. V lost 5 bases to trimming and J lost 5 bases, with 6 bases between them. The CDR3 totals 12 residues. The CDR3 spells CASSRGTGELFF. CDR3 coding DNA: TGTGCCAGCTCAAGGGGGACCGGGGAGCTGTTTTTT.

The CDR3 spells CASSEVREGGNEQFF. The CDR3 DNA reads TGTGCCAGCAGTGAGGTCAGGGAAGGGGGCAATGAGCAGTTCTTC. The rearrangement joins TRBV2 to TRBJ2-1; D might be TRBD1 (6 bases). The CDR3 has 15 amino acids. Trimming pared 3 bases from V and 6 bases from J, leaving 15 bases between. Germline V gives CDR1 SNHLY, CDR2 FYNNEI.

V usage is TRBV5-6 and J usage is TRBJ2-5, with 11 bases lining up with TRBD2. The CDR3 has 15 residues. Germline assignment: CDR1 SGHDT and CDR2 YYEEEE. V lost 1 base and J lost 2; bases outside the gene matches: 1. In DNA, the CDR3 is TGTGCCAGCAGCTTGTCTAGCGGGGGGCAAGAGACCCAGTACTTC. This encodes CASSLSSGGQETQYF.

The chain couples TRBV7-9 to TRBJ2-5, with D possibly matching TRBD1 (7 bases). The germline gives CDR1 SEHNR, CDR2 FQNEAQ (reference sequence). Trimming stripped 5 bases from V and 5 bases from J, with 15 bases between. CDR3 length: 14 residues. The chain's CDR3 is CASSRQGGTETQYF. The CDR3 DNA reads TGTGCCAGCAGCCGACAGGGAGGTACGGAGACCCAGTACTTC.

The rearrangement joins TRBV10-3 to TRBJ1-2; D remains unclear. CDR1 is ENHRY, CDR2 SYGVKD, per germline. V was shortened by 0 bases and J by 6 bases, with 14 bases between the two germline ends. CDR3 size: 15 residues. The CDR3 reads CAISESPGNLHGYTF. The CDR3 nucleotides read TGTGCCATCAGTGAGTCCCCGGGGAATCTCCATGGCTACACCTTC.